Below are 8 T cell receptor beta chains sequenced from a single sample in a study of CD8 T cells in ankylosing spondylitis. One entry per CDR3 protein results from TCRdb running MiXCR on the 5' RACE reads. Of roughly 100,000 distinct CDR3 sequences listed, roughly 8.3% are singletons. Sequenced: blood, either unsorted or a sorted T cell fraction (not recorded which). Every receptor here comes from a male donor with ankylosing spondylitis or in good health (not recorded which).

This clonotype was observed at least ten times. The rearrangement uses TRBV6-1 and TRBJ2-7; the D gene is possibly TRBD1 (5 bases). V lost 5 bases, J lost 0 bases, and 11 bases lay in between. Germline lookup yields CDR1 MNHNS and CDR2 SASEGT. This CDR3 is built from 14 residues. DNA for the CDR3: TGTGCCAGCAGTCCAGGGTCTCCCTCCTACGAGCAGTACTTC. Its protein product is CASSPGSPSYEQYF.

This clonotype was seen repeatedly, ten times or more. CDR3 protein: CASMRGLAGGPNTGELFF. DNA of the CDR3: TGTGCCAGTATGAGGGGACTAGCGGGGGGCCCGAACACCGGGGAGCTGTTTTTT. V gene TRBV19 combines with J gene TRBJ2-2, with TRBD2 matching 15 bases. J was trimmed by 0 bases and V by 7 bases; bases with no gene match: 6. Germline CDR1 is LNHDA and CDR2 is SQIVND (reference sequence). The CDR3 consists of 18 residues.

This clonotype was picked up many times. The V call is TRBV12-3 or TRBV12-4, the J call TRBJ1-3; tentatively, D is TRBD1 (5 bases). CDR3 length: 14 amino acids. Trimming shortened V by 3 bases and J by 4 bases, and 10 bases separated the two germline ends. The CDR3 protein is CASSLWAGGNTIYF. The DNA for the CDR3 is TGTGCCAGCAGTTTGTGGGCAGGGGGAAACACCATATATTTT.

This clonotype was counted ten times or more. The chain combines TRBV5-1 with TRBJ2-1, with TRBD1 matching 9 bases. From germline, CDR1 is SGHRS and CDR2 YFSETQ. CDR3 length: 19 amino acids. After removal of 0 bases from V and 2 bases from J, the junction contained 12 bases not matched to a gene. CDR3 region: CASSLGGVVGTGPYNEQFF. The CDR3 nucleotides are TGCGCCAGCAGCTTGGGCGGGGTCGTGGGGACAGGGCCCTACAATGAGCAGTTCTTC.

This rearrangement joins TRBV4-3 to TRBJ2-5; TRBD2 agrees at 14 bases. Germline V gives CDR1 LGHNA, CDR2 YSLEER. V lost 4 bases to trimming and J lost 2 bases; unmatched junction nucleotides: 6. The CDR3 contains 17 residues. The DNA for the CDR3 is TGCGCCAGCAGCCGGGGACTAGCGGGGGCCATTCAAGAGACCCAGTACTTC. This gives the protein CASSRGLAGAIQETQYF.

This clonotype appeared a few times. This chain uses TRBV11-3 with TRBJ2-7; 7 bases agree with TRBD1. The CDR3 spans 13 residues. The V gene end was trimmed by 4 bases and the J gene end by 6 bases; junction bases not matched to a gene: 6. The germline CDR1 and CDR2 sequences are SGHNT and YENEEA. The CDR3 DNA reads TGTGCCAGCAGCTCCGGGACAGCCACCGAGCAGTACTTC. This sequence encodes CASSSGTATEQYF.

The chain is built from TRBV13 and TRBJ2-7; D perhaps matches TRBD2 (6 bases). V was pared by 0 bases and J by 3 bases, with 9 bases between. The germline V gene has CDR1 PRHDT and CDR2 FYEKMQ (reference sequence). The CDR3 totals 14 residues. The CDR3 DNA sequence: TGTGCCAGCAGCTTAGGGCCTAGCGTCTACGAGCAGTACTTC. The encoded protein is CASSLGPSVYEQYF.

This clonotype was seen ten or more times. This sequence joins TRBV12-3 or TRBV12-4 and TRBJ2-7; 12 nucleotides align to TRBD1. Unmatched junction bases numbered 8, after V lost 6 bases and J lost 5 bases. This CDR3 spans 15 amino acids. CDR3 protein: CASSPTGTGGHEQYF. The CDR3 DNA reads TGTGCCAGCAGCCCTACCGGGACAGGGGGCCACGAGCAGTACTTC.